This T cell receptor (beta chain) was sequenced during a study of healthy donors' naive CD4 and CD8 T cells. Regarding the study as a whole: About 13% of CD4/CD8 propensity variance appeared explained by V, J and CDR3 charge. Naive CD4+ and CD8+ cells reportedly differed in usage of most V and J genes. Positive CDR3 charge linked to CD4+ cells, negative to CD8+ cells.

Sorting defined naive CD4+ as CD4+CD8-CD45RO-CD45RA+ and naive CD8+ as CD8+CD4-CD45RA+CD27bright. CDR1 and CDR2 (germline): SQVTM, ANQGSEA. V was pared by 5 bases and J by 2 bases, with 10 bases between. CDR3 length equals 13 residues. Each TCR library used around 500 ng of total RNA and a linear amplification protocol. MiXCR was run by TCRdb on the reads, yielding one entry per CDR3 protein. The profile covers approximately 180,000 distinct CDR3 sequences, with about 74% appearing a single time and approximately 2.5% taken by the ten largest. Of note for this clonotype: Antigen specificity is unknown.

The sequencing input was naive CD4+ and CD8+ T cells sorted from blood, pooled from several donors. The TCR originated in a pool of human donors in good health; the sample pools cells from several healthy donors. The chain recombines TRBV29-1 with TRBJ2-1; unclear D gene. The CDR3 DNA reads as TGCAGCGTTTCACTCCCCACCTACAATGAGCAGTTCTTC. It codes for CSVSLPTYNEQFF.